This T cell receptor (beta chain) stems from a study of blood T cell repertoires in COVID-19. With 3 bases removed from V and 2 bases from J, the gap between germline ends came to 14 bases. The CDR3 loop spans 16 amino acids. CDR1 and CDR2 (germline): SGHTA, FQGNSA. Symptom resolution, clearance, or two negative PCRs marked the recovered donors of Cohort 3. Assay used: immunoSEQ multiplex PCR; TCRdb lists only in-frame clones, some missing. Of about 280,000 clones in the sample, over 85% are singletons; the top ten hold under 2.5%. The chain couples TRBV7-2 to TRBJ1-3; a weak D match, TRBD1 (5 bases). The TCR sequence derives from a woman in her sixties who had recovered from COVID-19. The sample consisted of PBMCs or T cells enriched from blood (not recorded which). The CDR3 loop reads CASSFIGQGAGNTIYF. The CDR3 nucleotides read TGTGCCAGCAGCTTTATAGGGCAGGGCGCTGGAAACACCATATATTTT.